The clone carrying this TCR beta chain was detected ten times or more. Its target is unknown. The CDR3 totals 15 residues. Germline-derived CDR1 and CDR2 are SEHNR and FQNEAQ (reference sequence). The germline V and J ends were trimmed by 5 bases and 7 bases, with 17 bases remaining between them. This entry belongs to a study of human T cells and chemical hapten exposure. On the study more broadly: Reading of the patch tests, which applied 0.01% DPC to the upper back, occurred at 6 days. Regarding the study as a whole: Expanded TCRs clustered into significantly more large CDR3 similarity groups than controls, the analysis revealed.

Time point specified: patch test 1, 2 weeks after DPC sensitization. Treatment given: therapeutic diphenylcyclopropenone sensitization with weekly scalp DPC. How the authors handled the data: Samples had a median of around 88,000 TCRs, ranging roughly 20,000 to 690,600. In TCRdb, the RACE reads were re-called with MiXCR into one record per CDR3 protein. V and J calls and clone size were set by TCRdb, not the authors. The sample lists fewer than 500,000 distinct CDR3 sequences, approximately 5% seen once, with 2% to 2.5% in the top ten. The rearrangement links TRBV7-9 to TRBJ2-2; D unclear. The clonotype comes from a woman between 45 and 60 years old with alopecia areata. Some clones in this sample may be carry-over from other donors' samples. The material was whole blood, obtained in connection with sensitization to the hapten diphenylcyclopropenone (DPC). CDR3 loop: CASSAPPEIGGELFF. CDR3 sequence (DNA): TGTGCCAGCAGCGCACCCCCGGAGATCGGCGGGGAGCTGTTTTTT.